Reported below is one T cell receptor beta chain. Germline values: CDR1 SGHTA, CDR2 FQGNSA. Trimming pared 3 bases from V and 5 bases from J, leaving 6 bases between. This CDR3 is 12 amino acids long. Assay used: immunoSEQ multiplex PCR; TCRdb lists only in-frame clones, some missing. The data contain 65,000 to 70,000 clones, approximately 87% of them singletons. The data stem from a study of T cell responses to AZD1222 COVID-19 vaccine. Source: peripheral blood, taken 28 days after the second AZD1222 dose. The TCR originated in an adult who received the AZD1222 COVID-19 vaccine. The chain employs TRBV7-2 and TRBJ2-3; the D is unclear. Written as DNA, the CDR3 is TGTGCCAGCAGCTTCTTGCGAGATACGCAGTATTTT. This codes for CASSFLRDTQYF. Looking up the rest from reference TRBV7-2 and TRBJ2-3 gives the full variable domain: GAGVSQSPSNKVTEKGKDVELRCDPISGHTALYWYRQSLGQGLEFLIYFQGNSAPDKSGLPSDRFSAERTGGSVSTLTIQRTQQEDSAVYLCASSFLRDTQYFGPGTRLTVL.